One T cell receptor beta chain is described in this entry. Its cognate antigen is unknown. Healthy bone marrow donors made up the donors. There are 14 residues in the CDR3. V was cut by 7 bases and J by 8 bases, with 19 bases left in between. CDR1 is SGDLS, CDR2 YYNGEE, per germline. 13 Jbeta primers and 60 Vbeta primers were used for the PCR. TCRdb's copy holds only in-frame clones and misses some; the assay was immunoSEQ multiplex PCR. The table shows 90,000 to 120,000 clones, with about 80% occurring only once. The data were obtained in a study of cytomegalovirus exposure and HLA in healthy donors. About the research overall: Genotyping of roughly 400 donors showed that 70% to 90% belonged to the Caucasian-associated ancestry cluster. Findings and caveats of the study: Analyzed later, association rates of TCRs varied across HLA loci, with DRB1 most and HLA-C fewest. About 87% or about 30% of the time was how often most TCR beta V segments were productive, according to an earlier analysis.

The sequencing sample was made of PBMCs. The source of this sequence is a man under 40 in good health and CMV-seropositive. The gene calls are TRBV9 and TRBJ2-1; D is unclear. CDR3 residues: CASGSLKANYEQFF. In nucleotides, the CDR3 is TGTGCCAGCGGATCTCTAAAAGCGAACTATGAGCAGTTCTTC.